This entry concerns a single T cell receptor (beta chain). This entry belongs to a study of T-cell reconstitution after alpha-beta-depleted transplantation in children. The library targeted TCRbeta and was prepared with unique molecular identifiers. TCRdb ran MiXCR on the PCR reads and lists one entry per CDR3 protein. The table has 500,000 to 600,000 distinct CDR3 sequences, around 19% seen once; the top ten hold less than 4%. Deletions cut 4 bases from V and 5 bases from J, with 14 bases between. Germline-derived CDR1 and CDR2 are SEHNR and FQNEAQ (reference sequence). This CDR3 has 14 amino acids. The chain recombines TRBV7-9 with TRBJ1-1; D is possibly TRBD1 (6 bases). The sample here was PBMCs from the stem cell graft donor, taken from the stem cell graft. This receptor was obtained from a human donor who donated a stem cell graft to a child with acute lymphoblastic leukemia. In DNA, the CDR3 is TGTGCCAGCAGCTACTCGAGGGGGTGGACTGAAGCTTTCTTT. It encodes CASSYSRGWTEAFF.